This T cell receptor (beta chain) was observed in a study of T cell repertoires in cytomegalovirus infection. In the study overall: CMV epitopes, recently identified HLA-C-restricted and well-studied HLA-B-restricted, were used. Evidence of both CMV infection and a matching HLA type came from public TCR beta signatures. Notes on the study in general: HLA-C-restricted CMV clonotypes gave the most frequent clonotype in two of eight donors.

TCRdb re-analysed the reads in MiXCR, keeping a single row per CDR3 protein. The sample consists of approximately 910,000 distinct CDR3 sequences, about 33% of them appearing once. Concerning this clonotype itself: Its antigen is currently unknown.

The CDR3 length is 16 residues. Germline assignment: CDR1 LNHNV and CDR2 YYDKDF (reference sequence). The V end lost 3 bases, the J end lost 0 bases, and 12 bases lay between the germline ends. The sequence came from a human donor in good health (CMV status not recorded). Some clones in this sample may be carry-over from other donors' samples. The chain combines TRBV15 with TRBJ2-1; possible D gene TRBD2, 6 bases. The starting material was cultured CD8+ T cells from PBMCs, obtained from culture after CMV antigen stimulation. DNA for the CDR3: TGTGCCACCAGCAGTCCGGGACTGGCCTCCTACAATGAGCAGTTCTTC. Residues: CATSSPGLASYNEQFF.